The 16 T cell receptor beta chains listed next were all sequenced from one sample in a study of T cells in Graves' hyperthyroidism and ophthalmopathy. RNA transcripts yielded amplified TCR beta CDR3 regions. RT-PCR in the first round (using the HTBI primer set) targeted the TCR CDR3. Via MiXCR, TCRdb re-called the multiplex PCR reads, giving one row per CDR3 protein. The sample lists 490,000 or so distinct CDR3 sequences, 40% to 50% occurring once. The specimen sequenced was peripheral blood or thyroid tissue (not recorded which). These receptors all stem from an adult woman with Graves' disease, either hyperthyroidism or ophthalmopathy (not recorded which).

This chain uses TRBV5-1 with TRBJ2-5; TRBD2 aligns across 8 bases. CDR1 SGHRS and CDR2 YFSETQ come from the germline V gene. CDR3 length: 15 residues. The V gene end was trimmed by 4 bases and the J gene end by 4 bases; junction bases not matched to a gene: 9. As DNA, the CDR3 is TGCGCCAGCAGCACAACCGGGGGGGCTGGAGAGACCCAGTACTTC. Translation: CASSTTGGAGETQYF.

At least ten counts were recorded for this clonotype. CDR3 in DNA: TGTGCCAGCACCTCGGGATACGAGCAGTACTTC. This gives the protein CASTSGYEQYF. V gene TRBV2 combines with J gene TRBJ2-7; possibly TRBD2 for D (5 bases). V was clipped by 7 bases and J by 4 bases, with 8 bases between them. Germline CDR1 SNHLY, CDR2 FYNNEI. The CDR3 totals 11 residues. Using reference TRBV2 and TRBJ2-7 for the parts outside the CDR3, the full variable domain is EPEVTQTPSHQVTQMGQEVILRCVPISNHLYFYWYRQILGQKVEFLVSFYNNEISEKSEIFDDQFSVERPDGSNFTLKIRSTKLEDSAMYFCASTSGYEQYFGPGTRLTVT.

V is TRBV12-3 or TRBV12-4 and J is TRBJ2-5, with 9 bases lining up with TRBD2. The V and J ends lost 6 bases and 5 bases, in that order; junction bases with no gene match: 19. This CDR3 region has 18 residues. The CDR3 spells CASSSGRGVAGDMETQYF. DNA for the CDR3: TGTGCCAGCAGCTCGGGCCGAGGTGTAGCGGGAGATATGGAGACCCAGTACTTC.

The CDR3 nucleotides read TGCAGCGTTGGGGGTGTTTACGAGCAGTACTTC. Translating gives CSVGGVYEQYF. J is TRBJ2-7 and V is TRBV29-1; D not resolved. V was cut by 4 bases and J by 4 bases, with 8 bases left in between. This CDR3 contains 11 residues. Germline V lookup: CDR1 SQVTM, CDR2 ANQGSEA.

The V call is TRBV15, the J call TRBJ1-3, with TRBD1 matching over 7 bases. Trimming cost V 5 bases and J 5 bases; bases outside gene matches: 6. The germline gives CDR1 LNHNV, CDR2 YYDKDF (reference sequence). CDR3 size: 14 residues. CDR3 sequence reads: CATSQGRGRNTIYF. CDR3 sequence (DNA): TGTGCCACCAGCCAAGGCAGGGGGAGAAACACCATATATTTT.

This clonotype was seen a handful of times. The chain couples TRBV28 to TRBJ2-7, with 7 bases lining up with TRBD2. This CDR3 comprises 14 residues. From germline, CDR1 is MDHEN and CDR2 SYDVKM. V lost 4 bases and J lost 4; bases outside the gene matches: 7. Here the CDR3 reads CASSSMSGKYEQYF. Written as DNA, the CDR3 is TGTGCCAGCAGTTCAATGAGCGGGAAGTACGAGCAGTACTTC.

J is TRBJ1-4 and V is TRBV7-9; D is perhaps TRBD1 (5 bases). The V gene lost 5 bases and the J gene lost 8 bases, with 15 bases spanning the gap. CDR3 length: 14 residues. Germline CDR1 is SEHNR and CDR2 is FQNEAQ (reference sequence). The CDR3 DNA follows: TGTGCCAGCAGCCGAGCGGGGGAGGACGAAAAACTGTTTTTT. Translated, it gives CASSRAGEDEKLFF.

This clonotype was observed at least ten times. The CDR3 protein is CASSIRLAGTNSQETQYF. CDR3 coding DNA: TGTGCCAGCAGCATACGACTAGCGGGAACGAATTCCCAAGAGACCCAGTACTTC. The chain is built from TRBV7-9 and TRBJ2-5, with 11 nucleotides matching TRBD2. This CDR3 spans 18 amino acids. The J segment lost 1 base and the V segment lost 5 bases, leaving 12 bases of the junction unmatched. Germline assignment: CDR1 SEHNR and CDR2 FQNEAQ (reference sequence).

The gene calls are TRBV7-2 and TRBJ1-2; D might be TRBD1 (5 bases). V gave up 3 bases and J gave up 8 bases, with 13 bases separating them. Per germline, CDR1 SGHTA and CDR2 FQGNSA. The CDR3 covers 13 residues. The CDR3 bases are TGTGCCAGCAGCTTGAAAGGGGAGAGCGGCTACACCTTC. Amino acid sequence: CASSLKGESGYTF.

There are many counts of this clonotype. V is TRBV9 and J is TRBJ1-1, with 7 bases identical to TRBD1. The CDR3 loop spans 16 amino acids. V was clipped by 3 bases and J by 0 bases; unmatched bases: 8. Germline CDR1 is SGDLS and CDR2 is YYNGEE. The CDR3 DNA follows: TGTGCCAGCAGCGGCGGACAGGAATTAGTGAACACTGAAGCTTTCTTT. It codes for CASSGGQELVNTEAFF. Using reference TRBV9 and TRBJ1-1 for the parts outside the CDR3, the full variable domain is DSGVTQTPKHLITATGQRVTLRCSPRSGDLSVYWYQQSLDQGLQFLIQYYNGEERAKGNILERFSAQQFPDLHSELNLSSLELGDSALYFCASSGGQELVNTEAFFGQGTRLTVV.

There are a few counts of this clonotype. The J gene is TRBJ1-3, the V gene TRBV10-1, with D unclear. CDR3 size: 12 residues. Germline V gene data show CDR1 as WNHNN and CDR2 as SYGVQD (reference sequence). Deletions cut 7 bases from V and 0 bases from J, with 4 bases between. The CDR3 is CASKDSGNTIYF. Here the CDR3 DNA reads TGCGCCAGCAAAGACTCTGGAAACACCATATATTTT.

This clonotype was seen repeatedly, ten times or more. The V gene is TRBV6-5, the J gene TRBJ1-6; D remains unclear. The length of the CDR3 is 13 residues. Per the germline V gene, CDR1 is MNHEY and CDR2 is SVGAGI. Trimming cost V 2 bases and J 11 bases, with 10 bases left between them. The CDR3 sequence is CASSYTPGTPLHF. The CDR3 coding sequence is TGTGCCAGCAGTTACACCCCCGGGACACCCCTCCACTTT.

The CDR3 protein is CSATRLERTQYF. CDR3 bases: TGCAGTGCCACCAGACTAGAAAGGACCCAGTACTTC. The chain combines TRBV20-1 with TRBJ2-5; TRBD2 is a possible D gene (6 bases). The germline gives CDR1 DFQATT, CDR2 SNEGSKA (reference sequence). V was trimmed by 6 bases and J by 7 bases, leaving 15 bases between them. The CDR3 sequence is 12 residues long.

The genes are TRBV7-9 and TRBJ2-2, with 7 bases that match TRBD1. The V gene's germline CDR1 is SEHNR and CDR2 FQNEAQ (reference sequence). J lost 1 base, V lost 5 bases, and 7 bases had no gene match. The CDR3 spans 16 residues. The CDR3 loop is CASSLTAGGNTGELFF. The CDR3, as DNA: TGTGCCAGCAGCCTTACTGCAGGGGGGAACACCGGGGAGCTGTTTTTT. The full variable domain, with the rest looked up from reference TRBV7-9 and TRBJ2-2, is DTGVSQNPRHKITKRGQNVTFRCDPISEHNRLYWYRQTLGQGPEFLTYFQNEAQLEKSRLLSDRFSAERPKGSFSTLEIQRTEQGDSAMYLCASSLTAGGNTGELFFGEGSRLTVL.

This clonotype occurred a few times. This rearrangement joins TRBV6-5 to TRBJ2-7; 9 bases agree with TRBD1. Per the germline V gene, CDR1 is MNHEY and CDR2 is SVGAGI. The CDR3 consists of 14 residues. The V and J ends lost 1 base and 7 bases, in that order; junction bases with no gene match: 5. This CDR3 is CASSYYNRGLEQYF. CDR3 nucleotide sequence: TGTGCCAGCAGTTACTATAACAGGGGGCTGGAGCAGTACTTC.

The genes are TRBV20-1 and TRBJ1-1; 8 bases map to TRBD1. The ends lost 5 bases at V and 1 base at J; junction bases unmatched: 3. This CDR3 is built from 13 residues. Germline V lookup: CDR1 DFQATT, CDR2 SNEGSKA (reference sequence). The CDR3 is CSAADRGNTEAFF. The CDR3, as DNA: TGCAGTGCTGCCGACAGGGGGAACACTGAAGCTTTCTTT.